A selection of T cell receptor beta chains follows, all from one sample in a study of Ad26.COV2.S vaccination and SARS-CoV-2 variants. The data were produced by immunoSEQ multiplex PCR, yet TCRdb's version contains in-frame clones alone and is incomplete. The table shows 380,000 or so clones, with about 80% occurring only once. Material: peripheral blood, obtained in a trial of Ad26.COV2.S vaccine versus placebo. These receptors originate from a person between 18 and 60 years old who received the Ad26.COV2.S COVID-19 vaccine or a placebo. CDR3s include the opening cysteine and the closing phenylalanine or tryptophan. The D gene is left open where the match is weak. A clone size is listed for some rows: how often the clone was seen (once, few, many), or a class if it is expanded.

D | J | size | V | length | DNA | CDR3
NA | TRBJ2-6 | NA | TRBV7-9 | 16 | TGTGCCAGCAGCACTCCGGGGTCCTCTGGGGCCAACGTCCTGACTTTC | CASSTPGSSGANVLTF
NA | TRBJ2-3 | NA | TRBV20-1 | 11 | TGCAGTGCGGATCCCACAGATACGCAGTATTTT | CSADPTDTQYF
TRBD2 | TRBJ2-2 | NA | TRBV30 | 15 | TGTGCCTGGACTCGGGCGGGAGGGAACACCGGGGAGCTGTTTTTT | CAWTRAGGNTGELFF
NA | TRBJ1-2 | NA | TRBV27 | 14 | TGTGCCAGCAGAAGTAGAGCAGGGCTCTATGGCTACACCTTC | CASRSRAGLYGYTF
TRBD2 | TRBJ2-7 | NA | TRBV11-2 | 19 | TGTGCCAGCAGCTTAGGCGTTGGGAGACGAGCGGGAGGCTCCTACGAGCAGTACTTC | CASSLGVGRRAGGSYEQYF
TRBD1 | TRBJ2-1 | NA | TRBV11-3 | 15 | TGTGCCAGCAGCTTGCGGACAGGGGGTGGAAATGAGCAGTTCTTC | CASSLRTGGGNEQFF
TRBD2 | TRBJ2-5 | NA | TRBV5-4 | 16 | TGTGCCAGCAGAAAGGGGACTAGCGGCAACCAAGAGACCCAGTACTTC | CASRKGTSGNQETQYF
TRBD1 | TRBJ2-3 | NA | TRBV2 | 13 | TGTGCCAGCACCCGGACAGGGACCGATACGCAGTATTTT | CASTRTGTDTQYF
NA | TRBJ2-2 | NA | TRBV7-9 | 17 | TGTGCCAGCAGCTCGATCCTCCCGGGATTTATCACCGGGGAGCTGTTTTTT | CASSSILPGFITGELFF
TRBD2 | TRBJ2-3 | NA | TRBV10-3 | 14 | TGTGCCATCAGTGGAGCGGGGGGGCTGGATACGCAGTATTTT | CAISGAGGLDTQYF
TRBD1 | TRBJ2-7 | NA | TRBV6-6 | 16 | TGTGCCAGCAGCCAACTCAGGGGGCGAGGCGTAAACGAGCAGTACTTC | CASSQLRGRGVNEQYF
TRBD1 | TRBJ2-7 | NA | TRBV10-1 | 12 | TGCGCCAGCAGTCACGGACAGGACGAGCAGTACTTC | CASSHGQDEQYF
NA | TRBJ1-1 | NA | TRBV19 | 15 | TGTGCCAGTAGTATAACCCCGGGCCTGAACACTGAAGCTTTCTTT | CASSITPGLNTEAFF
NA | TRBJ1-2 | once | TRBV10-3 | 15 | TGTGCCATCAGTGAGCGAGACAGAGGGCACTATGGCTACACCTTC | CAISERDRGHYGYTF
NA | TRBJ1-2 | NA | TRBV19 | 13 | TGTGCCAGTAGTATCGCATCCTTCTATGGCTACACCTTC | CASSIASFYGYTF
TRBD1 | TRBJ1-3 | once | TRBV11-2 | 17 | TGTGCCAGCAGCTTGGGGACAGGGGGTTCCTCTGGAAACACCATATATTTT | CASSLGTGGSSGNTIYF
NA | TRBJ2-2 | NA | TRBV11-2 | 16 | TGTGCCAGCAGCTGGAATCCGGGCCCGGACACCGGGGAGCTGTTTTTT | CASSWNPGPDTGELFF
NA | TRBJ2-7 | NA | TRBV7-2 | 11 | TGTGCCAGCAGCTCACGCTACGAGCAGTACTTC | CASSSRYEQYF
NA | TRBJ2-7 | NA | TRBV10-3 | 13 | TGTGCCATCAAGGGACTGGCTACCTACGAGCAGTACTTC | CAIKGLATYEQYF